The sequence of this T cell receptor beta chain was determined in a study of control samples from healthy donors and cancer patients. Assay used: immunoSEQ multiplex PCR; TCRdb lists only in-frame clones, some missing. The sample holds roughly 130,000 clones; more than 90% are singletons and the top ten take about 11%. There are 13 residues in the CDR3. Trimming removed 6 bases from V and 9 bases from J; junction bases left unmatched: 7. In germline, CDR1 is MNHEY, CDR2 SMNVEV (reference sequence). The chain links TRBV27 to TRBJ2-1; 8 nucleotides match TRBD2. The TCR was taken from a man aged 25 to 40 in good health. Specimen: blood. The CDR3 nucleotides read TGTGCCAGCAGAACCGGGAGGGTTGGTGAGCAGTTCTTC. Translation: CASRTGRVGEQFF.